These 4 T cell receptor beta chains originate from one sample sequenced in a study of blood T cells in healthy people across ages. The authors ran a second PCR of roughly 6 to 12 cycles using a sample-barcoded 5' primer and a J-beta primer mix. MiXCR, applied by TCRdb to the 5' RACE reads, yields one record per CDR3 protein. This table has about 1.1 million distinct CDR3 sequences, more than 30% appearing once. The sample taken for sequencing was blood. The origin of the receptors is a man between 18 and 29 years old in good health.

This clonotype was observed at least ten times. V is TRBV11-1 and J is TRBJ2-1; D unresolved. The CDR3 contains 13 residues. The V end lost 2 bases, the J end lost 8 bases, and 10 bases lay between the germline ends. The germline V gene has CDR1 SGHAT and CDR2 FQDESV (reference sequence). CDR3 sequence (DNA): TGTGCCAGCAGCTTATTGGCAACTCATGAGCAGTTCTTC. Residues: CASSLLATHEQFF. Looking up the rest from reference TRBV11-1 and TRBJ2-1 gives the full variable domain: EAEVAQSPRYKITEKSQAVAFWCDPISGHATLYWYRQILGQGPELLVQFQDESVVDDSQLPKDRFSAERLKGVDSTLKIQPAELGDSAMYLCASSLLATHEQFFGPGTRLTVL.

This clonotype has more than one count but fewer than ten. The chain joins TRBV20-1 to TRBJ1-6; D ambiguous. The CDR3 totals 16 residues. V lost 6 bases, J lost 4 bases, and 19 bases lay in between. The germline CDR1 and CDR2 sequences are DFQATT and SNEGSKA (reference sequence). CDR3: CSAGSGPSQYNSPLHF. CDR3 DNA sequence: TGCAGTGCCGGGTCCGGGCCCTCTCAATATAATTCACCCCTCCACTTT.

Here the CDR3 DNA reads TGTGCCAGCAGCCAAGATCCGGTCTCAAGTGAAAAACTGTTTTTT. Encoded protein: CASSQDPVSSEKLFF. This chain joins TRBV4-2 and TRBJ1-4; D is uncertain. Germline lookup yields CDR1 LGHNA and CDR2 YNFKEQ. The CDR3 spans 15 residues. V shed 0 bases and J shed 7 bases, with 12 bases lying between them.

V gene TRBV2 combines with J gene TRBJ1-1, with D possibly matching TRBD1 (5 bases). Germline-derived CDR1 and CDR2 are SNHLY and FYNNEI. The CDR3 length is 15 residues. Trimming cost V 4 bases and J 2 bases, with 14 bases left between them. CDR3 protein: CASSVEGTRNTEAFF. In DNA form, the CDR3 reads TGTGCCAGCAGTGTCGAAGGGACCCGAAACACTGAAGCTTTCTTT. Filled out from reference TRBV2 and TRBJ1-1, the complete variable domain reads EPEVTQTPSHQVTQMGQEVILRCVPISNHLYFYWYRQILGQKVEFLVSFYNNEISEKSEIFDDQFSVERPDGSNFTLKIRSTKLEDSAMYFCASSVEGTRNTEAFFGQGTRLTVV.